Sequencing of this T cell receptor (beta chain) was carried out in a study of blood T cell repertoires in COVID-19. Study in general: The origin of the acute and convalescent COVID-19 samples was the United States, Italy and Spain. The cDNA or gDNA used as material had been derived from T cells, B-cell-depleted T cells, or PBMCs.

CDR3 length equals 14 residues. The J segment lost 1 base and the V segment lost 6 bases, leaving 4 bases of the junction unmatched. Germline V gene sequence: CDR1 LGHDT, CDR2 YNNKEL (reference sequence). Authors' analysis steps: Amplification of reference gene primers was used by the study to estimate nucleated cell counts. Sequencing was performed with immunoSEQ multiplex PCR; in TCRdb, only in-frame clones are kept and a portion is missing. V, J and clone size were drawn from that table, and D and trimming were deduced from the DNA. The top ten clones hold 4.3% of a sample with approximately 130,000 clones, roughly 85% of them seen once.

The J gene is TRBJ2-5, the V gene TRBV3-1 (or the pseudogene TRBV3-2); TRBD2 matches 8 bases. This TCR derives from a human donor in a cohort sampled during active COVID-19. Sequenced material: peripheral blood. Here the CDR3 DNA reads TGTGCCAGCAGAGGACTAGCAGGCCAAGAGACCCAGTACTTC. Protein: CASRGLAGQETQYF.